These 15 T cell receptor beta chains were all obtained from the same sample, sequenced in a study of T cell responses to AZD1222 COVID-19 vaccine. Repertoires were generated with immunoSEQ multiplex PCR, while TCRdb's copy carries only in-frame clones and drops some. The sample gives roughly 120,000 clones, around 90% of which show up once; roughly 20% is in the top ten. Sequenced here: peripheral blood, sampled on day 0 of MenACWY control vaccination. The source is an adult in good health.

The chain carries TRBV7-9 and TRBJ2-5, with 7 bases identical to TRBD2. The germline CDR1 and CDR2 sequences are SEHNR and FQNEAQ (reference sequence). Trimming removed 2 bases from V and 1 base from J; junction bases left unmatched: 1. The CDR3 sequence is 14 residues long. Written as DNA, the CDR3 is TGTGCCAGCAGCTTAAGCGGGGTCCAAGAGACCCAGTACTTC. It yields the protein CASSLSGVQETQYF.

The chain is built from TRBV28 and TRBJ2-5; 9 nucleotides align to TRBD1. The CDR3 covers 14 residues. Trimming cost V 6 bases and J 5 bases; bases outside gene matches: 7. CDR1 and CDR2 (germline): MDHEN, SYDVKM. The CDR3 sequence: CASSEDRGWETQYF. The CDR3 DNA sequence: TGTGCCAGCAGCGAGGACAGGGGCTGGGAGACCCAGTACTTC. Filled out from reference TRBV28 and TRBJ2-5, the complete variable domain reads DVKVTQSSRYLVKRTGEKVFLECVQDMDHENMFWYRQDPGLGLRLIYFSYDVKMKEKGDIPEGYSVSREKKERFSLILESASTNQTSMYLCASSEDRGWETQYFGPGTRLLVL.

V and J are TRBV5-1 and TRBJ2-1; 9 bases are shared with TRBD2. The trim removed 0 bases at V and 6 bases at J, leaving 7 bases unmatched. This CDR3 spans 16 amino acids. CDR1 is SGHRS, CDR2 YFSETQ, per germline. The CDR3 nucleotides read TGCGCCAGCAGCTTGGAATGGCTAGCGGGAAGCAATGAGCAGTTCTTC. Its translation is CASSLEWLAGSNEQFF.

The chain links TRBV5-1 to TRBJ2-7; 7 nucleotides align to TRBD1. Trimming at V came to 1 base and at J to 6 bases, leaving 10 bases not matched to a gene. The CDR3 spans 15 residues. The germline CDR1 and CDR2 sequences are SGHRS and YFSETQ. The CDR3 reads CASSLRTGSRTEQYF. CDR3 bases: TGCGCCAGCAGCTTGAGGACAGGTTCTAGGACCGAGCAGTACTTC.

The chain joins TRBV12-3 or TRBV12-4 to TRBJ1-2; D is unresolved. This CDR3 is built from 13 residues. V was shortened by 6 bases and J by 4 bases, with 12 bases between the two germline ends. CDR3 nucleotides: TGTGCCAGCAGGCCTGCAGGATCCTATGGCTACACCTTC. As protein: CASRPAGSYGYTF.

Only a few counts were recorded for this clone. The chain recombines TRBV18 with TRBJ1-1; 8 bases map to TRBD1. Germline lookup yields CDR1 KGHSH and CDR2 LQKENI. With V trimmed by 6 bases and J by 3 bases, 15 bases remained unmatched. This CDR3 region has 17 residues. The CDR3 spells CASSQRFQGARDTEAFF. The CDR3 DNA reads TGTGCCAGCTCTCAACGTTTTCAGGGGGCGCGAGACACTGAAGCTTTCTTT.

This clone was counted a single time. The chain is built from TRBV19 and TRBJ2-5, with 7 positions matching TRBD2. CDR3 length equals 13 residues. Unmatched junction bases numbered 4, after V lost 4 bases and J lost 5 bases. CDR1 is LNHDA, CDR2 SQIVND, per germline (reference sequence). In nucleotides, the CDR3 is TGTGCCAGTAGTACGGGGGGAGGCGAGACCCAGTACTTC. This encodes CASSTGGGETQYF.

V is TRBV7-9 and J is TRBJ2-7; perhaps TRBD2 as D (5 bases). There are 12 residues in the CDR3. CDR1 is SEHNR, CDR2 FQNEAQ, per germline (reference sequence). The V and J ends lost 5 bases and 7 bases respectively, with 12 bases between them. The CDR3 is CASSTGLREQYF. The DNA for the CDR3 is TGTGCCAGCAGCACCGGACTCCGGGAGCAGTACTTC.

The chain has TRBV11-2 and TRBJ1-2, with TRBD1 matching 8 bases. The CDR3 has 15 residues. J was trimmed by 7 bases and V by 5 bases; bases with no gene match: 12. CDR1 and CDR2 from the germline V gene are SGHAT and FQNNGV. The CDR3 protein is CASSTRTGRSPGYTF. CDR3 DNA sequence: TGTGCCAGCAGCACTCGGACAGGGCGATCGCCTGGCTACACCTTC.

V usage is TRBV27 and J usage is TRBJ2-1; 8 nucleotides align to TRBD2. Germline V gene lookup returns CDR1 MNHEY and CDR2 SMNVEV (reference sequence). The J segment lost 3 bases and the V segment lost 5 bases, leaving 12 bases of the junction unmatched. CDR3 length: 17 amino acids. The CDR3 is CASSQQTSGRVYNEQFF. The CDR3 bases are TGTGCCAGCAGTCAACAAACTAGCGGTAGAGTCTACAATGAGCAGTTCTTC.

The rearrangement uses TRBV9 and TRBJ2-3; 11 bases are a match to TRBD1. The V gene end was trimmed by 3 bases and the J gene end by 4 bases; junction bases not matched to a gene: 7. The germline CDR1 and CDR2 sequences are SGDLS and YYNGEE. There are 16 residues in the CDR3. CDR3: CASSAHGTGGPDTQYF. CDR3 in DNA: TGTGCCAGCAGCGCCCACGGGACAGGGGGGCCAGATACGCAGTATTTT.

V usage is TRBV28 and J usage is TRBJ2-7; D call uncertain. The V end lost 6 bases, the J end lost 5 bases, and 8 bases lay between the germline ends. This CDR3 contains 11 residues. The V gene's germline CDR1 is MDHEN and CDR2 SYDVKM. Here the CDR3 reads CASSSHHEQYF. Written as DNA, the CDR3 is TGTGCCAGCAGCTCTCACCACGAGCAGTACTTC.

This sequence joins TRBV12-3 or TRBV12-4 and TRBJ1-1; D gene ambiguous. The CDR3 totals 12 residues. Deletions cut 1 base from V and 8 bases from J, with 8 bases between. CDR3 sequence (DNA): TGTGCCAGCAGTTTAGGTAGCAGAGAAGCTTTCTTT. Amino acids: CASSLGSREAFF.

The chain recombines TRBV7-6 with TRBJ2-1, with no clear D. V was trimmed by 5 bases and J by 2 bases, leaving 13 bases between them. Germline V CDR1 and CDR2: SGHVS, FNYEAQ. This CDR3 is 15 amino acids long. The CDR3 DNA follows: TGTGCCAGCAGCCAAGGACGGTCGGCCTACAATGAGCAGTTCTTC. As protein: CASSQGRSAYNEQFF.

The V and J genes are TRBV25-1 and TRBJ2-4; 10 bases map to TRBD2. CDR1 and CDR2 from the germline V gene are MGHDK and SYGVNS. The CDR3 extends over 17 amino acids. With 6 bases clipped from V and 0 bases from J, the junction kept 8 bases outside the gene matches. In DNA, the CDR3 is TGTGCCAGCAGCACGACTAGCGGGCCCCTAGCCAAAAACATTCAGTACTTC. It codes for CASSTTSGPLAKNIQYF.